This is a list of T cell receptor beta chains from one sample in a study of blood T cell repertoires in COVID-19. Here immunoSEQ multiplex PCR was the method, and the copy in TCRdb shows in-frame clones only, minus some. The sample includes about 270,000 clones, around 90% of them seen just once. The specimen sequenced was PBMCs or T cells enriched from blood (not recorded which). The receptors here all came from a woman aged 40 to 50 with acute COVID-19. Each CDR3 is given with its conserved first and last residue.

CDR3 length: 16; J gene: TRBJ2-7; V gene: TRBV7-9; CDR3 protein: CASSVSGTGGSYEQYF
CDR3 length: 14; J gene: TRBJ2-7; V gene: TRBV28; CDR3 protein: CASNWGQGSYEQYF
CDR3 length: 17; J gene: TRBJ2-5; V gene: TRBV11-2; CDR3 protein: CASGGLAGVKFGGTQYF
CDR3 length: 16; J gene: TRBJ2-5; V gene: TRBV7-3; CDR3 protein: CASSLTPDRVKETQYF
CDR3 length: 16; J gene: TRBJ1-6; V gene: TRBV28; CDR3 protein: CASSAQTVGVNSPLHF
CDR3 length: 16; J gene: TRBJ2-7; V gene: TRBV11-2; CDR3 protein: CASSLEASGTAYEQYF
CDR3 length: 15; J gene: TRBJ1-5; V gene: TRBV3-1/TRBV3-2; CDR3 protein: CASSQDWGGNQPQHF
CDR3 length: 14; J gene: TRBJ1-6; V gene: TRBV2; CDR3 protein: CASSDSRGGSPLHF
CDR3 length: 16; J gene: TRBJ2-7; V gene: TRBV5-1; CDR3 protein: CASSLGSGLASYEQYF
CDR3 length: 19; J gene: TRBJ2-2; V gene: TRBV5-1; CDR3 protein: CASSLGLLTRTGEDGELFF
CDR3 length: 16; J gene: TRBJ2-5; V gene: TRBV3-1/TRBV3-2; CDR3 protein: CASSGTSGGPQETQYF
CDR3 length: 13; J gene: TRBJ1-2; V gene: TRBV5-1; CDR3 protein: CASRQDRNYGYTF
CDR3 length: 13; J gene: TRBJ1-2; V gene: TRBV3-1/TRBV3-2; CDR3 protein: CASSPPRTEPRTF
CDR3 length: 15; J gene: TRBJ2-2; V gene: TRBV7-3; CDR3 protein: CASSLLDQRGEELFF
CDR3 length: 16; J gene: TRBJ2-5; V gene: TRBV5-6; CDR3 protein: CASSFDFGRFQETQYF
CDR3 length: 11; J gene: TRBJ2-3; V gene: TRBV7-9; CDR3 protein: CASSAGDTQYF
CDR3 length: 15; J gene: TRBJ1-6; V gene: TRBV7-2; CDR3 protein: CASSPSWTGGSPLHF
CDR3 length: 13; J gene: TRBJ2-1; V gene: TRBV30; CDR3 protein: CAWSSSLYNEQFF
CDR3 length: 15; J gene: TRBJ2-3; V gene: TRBV9; CDR3 protein: CASSVGGGTPDTQYF
CDR3 length: 14; J gene: TRBJ2-5; V gene: TRBV7-9; CDR3 protein: CASSLGSGIETQYF